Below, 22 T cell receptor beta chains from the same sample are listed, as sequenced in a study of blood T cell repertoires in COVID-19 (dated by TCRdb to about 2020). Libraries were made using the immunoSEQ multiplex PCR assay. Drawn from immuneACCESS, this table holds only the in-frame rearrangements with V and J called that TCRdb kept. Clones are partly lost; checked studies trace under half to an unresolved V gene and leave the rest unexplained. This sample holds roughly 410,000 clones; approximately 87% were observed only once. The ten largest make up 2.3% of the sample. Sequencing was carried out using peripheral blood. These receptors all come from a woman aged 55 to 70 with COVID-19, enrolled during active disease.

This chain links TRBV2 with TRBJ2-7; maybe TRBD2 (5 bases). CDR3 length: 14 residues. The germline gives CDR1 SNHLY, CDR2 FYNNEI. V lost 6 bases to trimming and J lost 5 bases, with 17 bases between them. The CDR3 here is CASREDGLTDEQYF. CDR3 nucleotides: TGTGCCAGCAGGGAGGACGGCTTGACGGACGAGCAGTACTTC.

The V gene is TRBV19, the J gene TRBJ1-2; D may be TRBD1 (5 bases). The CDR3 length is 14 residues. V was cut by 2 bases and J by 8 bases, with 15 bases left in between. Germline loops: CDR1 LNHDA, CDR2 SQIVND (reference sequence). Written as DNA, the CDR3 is TGTGCCAGTAGTATAAAAGTCGGGGGGAGAGGCTACACCTTC. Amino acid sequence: CASSIKVGGRGYTF.

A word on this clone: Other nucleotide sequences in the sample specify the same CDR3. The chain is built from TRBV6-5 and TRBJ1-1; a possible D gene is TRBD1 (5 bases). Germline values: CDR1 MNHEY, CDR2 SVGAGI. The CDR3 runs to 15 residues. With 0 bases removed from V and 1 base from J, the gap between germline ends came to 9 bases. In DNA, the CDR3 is TGTGCCAGCAGTTACTCCAGGGTTGGGAACACTGAAGCTTTCTTT. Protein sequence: CASSYSRVGNTEAFF.

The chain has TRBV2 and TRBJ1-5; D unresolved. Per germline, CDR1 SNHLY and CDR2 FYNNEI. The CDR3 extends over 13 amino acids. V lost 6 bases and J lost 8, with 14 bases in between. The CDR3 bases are TGTGCCAGCAGCCAGTCCAGAGGAGAGCCCCAGCATTTT. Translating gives CASSQSRGEPQHF.

CDR3 in amino acids: CASSSGGRSQQNTGELFF. CDR3 bases: TGTGCCAGCAGCAGCGGGGGTAGGAGCCAGCAGAACACCGGGGAGCTGTTTTTT. J is TRBJ2-2 and V is TRBV5-4, with TRBD2 matching 8 bases. CDR1 is SGHNT and CDR2 is YYREEE in the germline V gene (reference sequence). The ends lost 4 bases at V and 1 base at J; junction bases unmatched: 12. This CDR3 spans 18 amino acids.

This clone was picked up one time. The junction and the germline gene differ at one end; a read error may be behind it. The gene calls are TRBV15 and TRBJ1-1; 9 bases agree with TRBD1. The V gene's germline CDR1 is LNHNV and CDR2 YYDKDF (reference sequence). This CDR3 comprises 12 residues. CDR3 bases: TGTGCCACCAGCAGCCTCCGGGACAGGGTTCTCTTT. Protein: CATSSLRDRVLF. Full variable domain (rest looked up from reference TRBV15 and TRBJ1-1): DAMVIQNPRYQVTQFGKPVTLSCSQTLNHNVMYWYQQKSSQAPKLLFHYYDKDFNNEADTPDNFQSRRPNTSFCFLDIRSPGLGDTAMYLCATSSLRDRVLFGQGTRLTVV.

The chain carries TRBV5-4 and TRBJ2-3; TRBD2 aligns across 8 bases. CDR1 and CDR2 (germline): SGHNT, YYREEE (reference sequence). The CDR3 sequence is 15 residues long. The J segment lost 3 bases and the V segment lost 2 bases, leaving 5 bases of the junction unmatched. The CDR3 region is CASSFSGGLTDTQYF. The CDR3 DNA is TGTGCCAGCAGCTTCAGCGGGGGCCTTACAGATACGCAGTATTTT.

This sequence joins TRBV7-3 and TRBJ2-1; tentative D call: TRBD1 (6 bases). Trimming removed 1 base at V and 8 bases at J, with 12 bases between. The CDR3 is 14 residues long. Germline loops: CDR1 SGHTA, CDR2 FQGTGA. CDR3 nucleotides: TGTGCCAGCAGCTTAATAGCAGGGGTCGATGAGCAGTTCTTC. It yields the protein CASSLIAGVDEQFF.

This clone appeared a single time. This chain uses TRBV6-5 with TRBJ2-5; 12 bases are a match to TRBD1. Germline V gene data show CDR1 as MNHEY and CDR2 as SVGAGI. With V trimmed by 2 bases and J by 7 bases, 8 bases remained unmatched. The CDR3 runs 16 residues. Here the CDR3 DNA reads TGTGCCAGCAGTTACGGGGACAGGGGGCAGAGGGGGACCCAGTACTTC. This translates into CASSYGDRGQRGTQYF.

The CDR3 region is CSVEDIGYGYTF. DNA of the CDR3: TGCAGCGTTGAAGATATCGGCTATGGCTACACCTTC. The gene calls are TRBV29-1 and TRBJ1-2, with D unclear. Germline V gives CDR1 SQVTM, CDR2 ANQGSEA. This CDR3 region has 12 residues. Trimming stripped 0 bases from V and 4 bases from J, with 6 bases between.

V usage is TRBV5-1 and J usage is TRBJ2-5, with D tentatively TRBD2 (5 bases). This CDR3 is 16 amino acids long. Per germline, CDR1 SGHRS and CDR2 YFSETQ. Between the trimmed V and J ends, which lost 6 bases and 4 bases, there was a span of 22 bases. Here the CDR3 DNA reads TGCGCCAGCATCGCCGATGGTAGCGCGGTGGGAGAGACCCAGTACTTC. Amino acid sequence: CASIADGSAVGETQYF.

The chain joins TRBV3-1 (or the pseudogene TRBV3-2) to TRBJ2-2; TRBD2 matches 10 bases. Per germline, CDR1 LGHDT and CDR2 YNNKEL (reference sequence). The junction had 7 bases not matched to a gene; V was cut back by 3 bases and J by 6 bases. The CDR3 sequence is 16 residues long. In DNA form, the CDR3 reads TGTGCCAGCAGCCATTTAGCGGGGGGCCGTCCCGGGGAGCTGTTTTTT. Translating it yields CASSHLAGGRPGELFF.

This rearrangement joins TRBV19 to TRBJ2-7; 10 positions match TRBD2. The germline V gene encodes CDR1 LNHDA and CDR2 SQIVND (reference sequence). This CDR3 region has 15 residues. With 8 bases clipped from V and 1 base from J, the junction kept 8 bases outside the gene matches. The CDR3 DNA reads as TGTGCCAGTGGCGGGACTAGCGAGTTTTCCTACGAGCAGTACTTC. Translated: CASGGTSEFSYEQYF.

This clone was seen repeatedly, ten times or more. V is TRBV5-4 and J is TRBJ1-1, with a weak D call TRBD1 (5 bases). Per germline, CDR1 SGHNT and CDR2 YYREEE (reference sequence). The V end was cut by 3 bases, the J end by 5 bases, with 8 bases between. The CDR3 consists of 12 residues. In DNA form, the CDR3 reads TGTGCCAGCAGCTGGGGACTGACTGAAGCTTTCTTT. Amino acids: CASSWGLTEAFF.

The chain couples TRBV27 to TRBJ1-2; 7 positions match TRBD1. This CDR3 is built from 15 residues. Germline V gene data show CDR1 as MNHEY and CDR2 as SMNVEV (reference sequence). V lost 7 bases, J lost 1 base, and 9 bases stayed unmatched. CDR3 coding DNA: TGTGCCAGCACCTCCGGACAGGACCTTAACTATGGCTACACCTTC. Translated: CASTSGQDLNYGYTF.

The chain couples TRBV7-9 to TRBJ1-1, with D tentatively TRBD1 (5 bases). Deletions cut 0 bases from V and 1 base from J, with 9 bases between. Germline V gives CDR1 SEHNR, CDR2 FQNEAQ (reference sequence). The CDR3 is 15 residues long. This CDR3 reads CASSLAAGPNTEAFF. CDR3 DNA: TGTGCCAGCAGCTTAGCTGCAGGGCCGAACACTGAAGCTTTCTTT.

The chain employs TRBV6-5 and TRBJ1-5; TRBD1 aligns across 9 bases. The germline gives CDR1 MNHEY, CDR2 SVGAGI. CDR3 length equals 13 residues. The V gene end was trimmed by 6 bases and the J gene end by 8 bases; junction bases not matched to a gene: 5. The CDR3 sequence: CASRATGGKPQHF. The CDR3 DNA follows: TGTGCCAGCAGGGCGACAGGGGGGAAGCCCCAGCATTTT.

The CDR3 nucleotides read TGTGCCAGCAGTCCGACTAGCGGGGGGCGAGATACGCAGTATTTT. The encoded protein is CASSPTSGGRDTQYF. V usage is TRBV4-2 and J usage is TRBJ2-3, with TRBD2 matching 13 bases. The CDR3 runs 15 residues. Trimming took 6 bases from V and 5 from J; bases not matched to a gene: 5. The germline V gene has CDR1 LGHNA and CDR2 YNFKEQ.

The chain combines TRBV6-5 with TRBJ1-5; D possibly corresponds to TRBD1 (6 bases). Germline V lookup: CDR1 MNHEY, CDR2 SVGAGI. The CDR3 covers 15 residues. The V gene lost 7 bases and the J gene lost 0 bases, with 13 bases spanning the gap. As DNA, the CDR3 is TGTGCCAGCATCTTACAGGGACCTAGCAATCAGCCCCAGCATTTT. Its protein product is CASILQGPSNQPQHF.

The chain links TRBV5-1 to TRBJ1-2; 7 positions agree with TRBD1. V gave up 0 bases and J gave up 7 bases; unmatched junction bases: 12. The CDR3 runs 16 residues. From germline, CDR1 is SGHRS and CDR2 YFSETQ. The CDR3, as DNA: TGCGCCAGCAGCTTGGAAGTCGGGACAGTGGGCCTTGGCTACACCTTC. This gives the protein CASSLEVGTVGLGYTF.

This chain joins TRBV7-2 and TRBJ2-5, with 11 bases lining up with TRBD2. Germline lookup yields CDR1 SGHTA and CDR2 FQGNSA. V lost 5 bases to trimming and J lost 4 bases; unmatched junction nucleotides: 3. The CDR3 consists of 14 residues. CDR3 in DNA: TGTGCCAGCAGCCGTAGCGGGGGGGCAGAGACCCAGTACTTC. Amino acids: CASSRSGGAETQYF.

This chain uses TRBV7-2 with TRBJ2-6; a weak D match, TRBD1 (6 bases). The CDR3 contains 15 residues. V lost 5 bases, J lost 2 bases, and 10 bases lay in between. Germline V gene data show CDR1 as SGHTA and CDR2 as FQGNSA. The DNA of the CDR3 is TGTGCCAGCAGCCCCCACAGGGCTGGGGCCAACGTCCTGACTTTC. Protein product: CASSPHRAGANVLTF. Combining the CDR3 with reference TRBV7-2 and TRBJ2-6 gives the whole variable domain GAGVSQSPSNKVTEKGKDVELRCDPISGHTALYWYRQSLGQGLEFLIYFQGNSAPDKSGLPSDRFSAERTGGSVSTLTIQRTQQEDSAVYLCASSPHRAGANVLTFGAGSRLTVL.